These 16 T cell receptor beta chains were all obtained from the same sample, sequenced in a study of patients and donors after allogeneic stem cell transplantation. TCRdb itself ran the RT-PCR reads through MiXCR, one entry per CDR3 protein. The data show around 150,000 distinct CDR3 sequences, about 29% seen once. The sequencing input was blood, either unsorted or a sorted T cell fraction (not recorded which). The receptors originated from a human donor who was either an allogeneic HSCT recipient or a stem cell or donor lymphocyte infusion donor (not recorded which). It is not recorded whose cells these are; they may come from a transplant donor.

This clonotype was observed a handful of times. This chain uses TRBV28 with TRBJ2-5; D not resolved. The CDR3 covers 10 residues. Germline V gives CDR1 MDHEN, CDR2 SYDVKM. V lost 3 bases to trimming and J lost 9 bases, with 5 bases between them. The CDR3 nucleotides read TGTGCCAGCAGTTTTGGTGCCCAGTACTTC. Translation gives CASSFGAQYF.

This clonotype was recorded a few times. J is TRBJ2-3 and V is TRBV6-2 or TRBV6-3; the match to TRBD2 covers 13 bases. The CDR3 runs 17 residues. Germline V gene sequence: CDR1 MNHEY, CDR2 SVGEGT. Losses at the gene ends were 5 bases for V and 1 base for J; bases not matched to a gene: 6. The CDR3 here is CASSATSGRAGTDTQYF. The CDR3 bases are TGTGCCAGCAGTGCAACTAGCGGGAGGGCTGGCACAGATACGCAGTATTTT.

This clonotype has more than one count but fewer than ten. Here the CDR3 DNA reads TGTGCCAGCAGTTATCTCGGAGGATGGGACGAGCAGTACTTC. Protein sequence: CASSYLGGWDEQYF. J is TRBJ2-7 and V is TRBV28; D may be TRBD2 (5 bases). This CDR3 spans 14 amino acids. Germline CDR1 MDHEN, CDR2 SYDVKM. V shed 4 bases and J shed 5 bases, with 15 bases lying between them.

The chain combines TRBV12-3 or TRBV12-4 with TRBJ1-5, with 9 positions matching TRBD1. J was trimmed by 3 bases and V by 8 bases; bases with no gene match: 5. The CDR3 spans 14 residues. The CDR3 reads CASSTGGYNQPQHF. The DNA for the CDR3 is TGTGCCAGCTCGACAGGGGGGTACAATCAGCCCCAGCATTTT.

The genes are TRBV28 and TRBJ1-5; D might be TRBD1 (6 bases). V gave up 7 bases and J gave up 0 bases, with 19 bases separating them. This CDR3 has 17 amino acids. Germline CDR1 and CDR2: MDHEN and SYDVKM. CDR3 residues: CASTRGGQSYSNQPQHF. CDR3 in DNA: TGTGCCAGCACGAGGGGGGGTCAGTCCTATAGCAATCAGCCCCAGCATTTT.

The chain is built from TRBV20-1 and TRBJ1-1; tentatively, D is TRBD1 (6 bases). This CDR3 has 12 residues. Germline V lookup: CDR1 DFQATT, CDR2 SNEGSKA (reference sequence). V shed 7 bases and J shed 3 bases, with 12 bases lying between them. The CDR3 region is CSVRGGHTEAFF. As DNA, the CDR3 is TGCAGTGTTAGGGGGGGCCACACTGAAGCTTTCTTT.

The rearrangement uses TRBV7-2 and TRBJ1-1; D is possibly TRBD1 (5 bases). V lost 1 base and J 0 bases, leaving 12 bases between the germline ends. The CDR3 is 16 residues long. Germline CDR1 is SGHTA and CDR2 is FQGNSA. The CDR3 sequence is CASSLDRLYMNTEAFF. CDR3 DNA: TGTGCCAGCAGCTTAGACAGGTTATACATGAACACTGAAGCTTTCTTT.

Written as DNA, the CDR3 is TGTGCCAGCAGTTACTGGCTAGCGACCGACAATGAGCAGTTCTTC. Its translation: CASSYWLATDNEQFF. This sequence joins TRBV6-2 or TRBV6-3 and TRBJ2-1; TRBD2 is a possible D gene (6 bases). Trimming pared 1 base from V and 5 bases from J, leaving 12 bases between. The germline gives CDR1 MNHEY, CDR2 SVGEGT. The CDR3 covers 15 residues.

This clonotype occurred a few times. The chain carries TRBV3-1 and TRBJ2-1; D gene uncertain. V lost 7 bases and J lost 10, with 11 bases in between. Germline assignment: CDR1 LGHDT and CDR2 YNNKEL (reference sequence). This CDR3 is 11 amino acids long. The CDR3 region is CASTRGNEQFF. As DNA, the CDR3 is TGTGCCAGCACTCGAGGCAACGAGCAGTTCTTC.

This CDR3 reads CASSPLHRVGEQETQYF. CDR3 nucleotides: TGTGCCAGCTCACCACTCCACAGGGTGGGGGAACAAGAGACCCAGTACTTC. The chain recombines TRBV18 with TRBJ2-5; D possibly corresponds to TRBD1 (6 bases). This CDR3 spans 17 amino acids. Trimming removed 1 base from V and 2 bases from J, with 17 bases in between. CDR1 is KGHSH and CDR2 is LQKENI in the germline V gene. The full variable domain, rest sourced from reference TRBV18 and TRBJ2-5, is NAGVMQNPRHLVRRRGQEARLRCSPMKGHSHVYWYRQLPEEGLKFMVYLQKENIIDESGMPKERFSAEFPKEGPSILRIQQVVRGDSAAYFCASSPLHRVGEQETQYFGPGTRLLVL.

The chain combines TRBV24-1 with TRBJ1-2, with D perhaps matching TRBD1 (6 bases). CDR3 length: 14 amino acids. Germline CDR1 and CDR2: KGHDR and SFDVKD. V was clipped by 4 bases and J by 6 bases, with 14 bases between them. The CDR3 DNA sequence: TGTGCCACCAGTGACCCTCGGGACAACGATGGCTACACCTTC. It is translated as CATSDPRDNDGYTF.

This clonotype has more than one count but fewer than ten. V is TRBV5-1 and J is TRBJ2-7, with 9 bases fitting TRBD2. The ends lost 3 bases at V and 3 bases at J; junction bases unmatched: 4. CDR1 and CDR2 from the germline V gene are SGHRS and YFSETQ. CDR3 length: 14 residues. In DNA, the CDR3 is TGCGCCAGCAGCTACCAGCGGGAGGACTACGAGCAGTACTTC. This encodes CASSYQREDYEQYF.

The CDR3 sequence: CASSDRGGREKLFF. CDR3 in DNA: TGTGCCAGCAGTGATCGAGGGGGTCGCGAAAAACTGTTTTTT. This chain connects TRBV6-1 to TRBJ1-4; TRBD1 might be the D (6 bases). The V end was cut by 3 bases, the J end by 8 bases, with 13 bases between. Germline CDR1 is MNHNS and CDR2 is SASEGT. CDR3 length: 14 residues.

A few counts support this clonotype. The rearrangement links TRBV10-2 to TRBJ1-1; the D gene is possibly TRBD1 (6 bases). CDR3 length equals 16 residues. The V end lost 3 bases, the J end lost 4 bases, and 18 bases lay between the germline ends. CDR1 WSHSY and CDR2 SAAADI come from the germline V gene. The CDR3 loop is CASSDSGHPAGTEAFF. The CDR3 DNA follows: TGCGCCAGCAGTGATTCGGGACACCCGGCAGGCACTGAAGCTTTCTTT.

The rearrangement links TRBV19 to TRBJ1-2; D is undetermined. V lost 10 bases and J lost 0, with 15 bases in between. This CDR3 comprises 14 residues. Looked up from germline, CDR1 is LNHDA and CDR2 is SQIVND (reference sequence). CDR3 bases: TGTGCCACTCACCATGGTAATTCTAACTATGGCTACACCTTC. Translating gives CATHHGNSNYGYTF.

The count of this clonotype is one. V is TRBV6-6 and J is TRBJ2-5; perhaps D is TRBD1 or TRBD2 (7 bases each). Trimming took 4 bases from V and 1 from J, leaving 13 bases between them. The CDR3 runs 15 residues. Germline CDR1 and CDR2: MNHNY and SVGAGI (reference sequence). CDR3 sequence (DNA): TGTGCCAGCAGTTCCCCCAGGGGGGGCCAAGAGACCCAGTACTTC. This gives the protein CASSSPRGGQETQYF.